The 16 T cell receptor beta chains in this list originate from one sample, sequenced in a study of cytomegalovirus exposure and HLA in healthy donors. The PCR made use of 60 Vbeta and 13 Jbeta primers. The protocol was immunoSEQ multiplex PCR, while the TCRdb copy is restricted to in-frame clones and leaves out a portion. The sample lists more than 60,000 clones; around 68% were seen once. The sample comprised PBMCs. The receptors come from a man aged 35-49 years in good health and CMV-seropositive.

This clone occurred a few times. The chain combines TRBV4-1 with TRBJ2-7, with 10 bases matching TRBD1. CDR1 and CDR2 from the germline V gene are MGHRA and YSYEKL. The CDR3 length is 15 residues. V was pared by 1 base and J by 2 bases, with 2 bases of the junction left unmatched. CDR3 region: CASSQGTGGTYEQYF. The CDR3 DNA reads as TGCGCCAGCAGCCAAGGGACAGGGGGGACCTACGAGCAGTACTTC.

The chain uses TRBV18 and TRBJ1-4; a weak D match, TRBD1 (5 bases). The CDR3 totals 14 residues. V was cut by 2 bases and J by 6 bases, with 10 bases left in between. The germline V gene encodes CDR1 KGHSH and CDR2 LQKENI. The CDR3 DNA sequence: TGTGCCAGCTCACCATACCAGGGCCATGAAAAACTGTTTTTT. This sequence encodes CASSPYQGHEKLFF.

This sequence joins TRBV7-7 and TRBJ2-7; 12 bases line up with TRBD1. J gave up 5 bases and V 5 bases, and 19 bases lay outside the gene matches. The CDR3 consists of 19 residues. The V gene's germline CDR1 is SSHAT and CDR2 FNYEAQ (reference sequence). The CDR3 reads CASSTRRSPPGQGAHEQYF. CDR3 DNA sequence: TGTGCCAGCAGCACCCGCAGGTCTCCGCCGGGACAGGGGGCCCACGAGCAGTACTTC.

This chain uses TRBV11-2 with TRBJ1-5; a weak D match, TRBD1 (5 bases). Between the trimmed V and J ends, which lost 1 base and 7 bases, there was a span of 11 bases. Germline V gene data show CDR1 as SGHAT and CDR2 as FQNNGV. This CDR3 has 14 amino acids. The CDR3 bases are TGTGCCAGCAGCTTAGCCGGGGGTAAGCAGCCCCAGCATTTT. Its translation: CASSLAGGKQPQHF. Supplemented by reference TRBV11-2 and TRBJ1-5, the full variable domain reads EAGVAQSPRYKIIEKRQSVAFWCNPISGHATLYWYQQILGQGPKLLIQFQNNGVVDDSQLPKDRFSAERLKGVDSTLKIQPAKLEDSAVYLCASSLAGGKQPQHFGDGTRLSIL.

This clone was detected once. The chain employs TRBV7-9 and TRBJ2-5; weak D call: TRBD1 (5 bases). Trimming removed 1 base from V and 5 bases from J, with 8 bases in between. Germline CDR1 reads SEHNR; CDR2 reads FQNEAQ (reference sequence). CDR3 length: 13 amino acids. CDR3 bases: TGTGCCAGCAGCTTAGGCCAGGGCGAGACCCAGTACTTC. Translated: CASSLGQGETQYF.

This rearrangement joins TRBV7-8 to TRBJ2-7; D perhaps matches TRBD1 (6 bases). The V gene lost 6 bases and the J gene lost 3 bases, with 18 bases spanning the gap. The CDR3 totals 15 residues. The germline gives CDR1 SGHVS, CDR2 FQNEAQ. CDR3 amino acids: CASRPSGADFYEQYF. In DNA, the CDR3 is TGTGCCAGCAGACCCTCAGGGGCAGACTTCTACGAGCAGTACTTC.

This CDR3 is CASKLDSYEQYF. CDR3 nucleotide sequence: TGTGCCAGCAAATTGGACAGCTACGAGCAGTACTTC. The rearrangement joins TRBV2 to TRBJ2-7; the D gene is possibly TRBD1 (6 bases). Germline V gives CDR1 SNHLY, CDR2 FYNNEI. V was clipped by 7 bases and J by 3 bases, with 10 bases between them. CDR3 size: 12 residues.

CDR3 amino acids: CASSQATATGAHQETQYF. In DNA form, the CDR3 reads TGCGCCAGCAGCCAAGCGACGGCGACAGGGGCCCACCAAGAGACCCAGTACTTC. The chain links TRBV4-1 to TRBJ2-5; 8 bases are shared with TRBD1. The CDR3 has 18 amino acids. CDR1 MGHRA and CDR2 YSYEKL come from the germline V gene. With V trimmed by 1 base and J by 0 bases, 10 bases remained unmatched.

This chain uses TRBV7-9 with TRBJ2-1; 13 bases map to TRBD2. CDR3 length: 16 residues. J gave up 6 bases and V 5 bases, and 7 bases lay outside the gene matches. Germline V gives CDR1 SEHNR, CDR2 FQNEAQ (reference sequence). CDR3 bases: TGTGCCAGCAGCCCACAGTGGACTAGCGGGGGCAATGAGCAGTTCTTC. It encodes CASSPQWTSGGNEQFF.

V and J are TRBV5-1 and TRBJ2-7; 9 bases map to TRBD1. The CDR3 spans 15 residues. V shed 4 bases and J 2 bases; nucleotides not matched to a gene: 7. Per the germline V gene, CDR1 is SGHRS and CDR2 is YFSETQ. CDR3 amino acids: CASSKGTGIAYEQYF. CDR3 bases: TGCGCCAGCAGCAAAGGGACAGGGATAGCCTACGAGCAGTACTTC.

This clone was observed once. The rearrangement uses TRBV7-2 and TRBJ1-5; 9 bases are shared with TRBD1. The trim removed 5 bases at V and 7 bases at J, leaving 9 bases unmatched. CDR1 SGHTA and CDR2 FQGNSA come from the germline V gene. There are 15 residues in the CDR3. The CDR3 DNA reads TGTGCCAGCAGCCCGTGGGACAGGGAGATGCAGCCCCAGCATTTT. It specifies CASSPWDREMQPQHF.

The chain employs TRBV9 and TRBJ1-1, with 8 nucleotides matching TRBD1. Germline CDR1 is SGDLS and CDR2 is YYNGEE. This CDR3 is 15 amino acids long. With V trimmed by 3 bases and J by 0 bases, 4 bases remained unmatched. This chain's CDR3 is CASSGSGGMNTEAFF. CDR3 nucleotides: TGTGCCAGCAGCGGATCAGGGGGCATGAACACTGAAGCTTTCTTT.

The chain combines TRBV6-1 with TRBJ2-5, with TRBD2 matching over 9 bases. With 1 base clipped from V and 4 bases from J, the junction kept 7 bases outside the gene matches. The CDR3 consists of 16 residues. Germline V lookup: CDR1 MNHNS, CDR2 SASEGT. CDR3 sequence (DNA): TGTGCCAGCAGTGAAGGGAACGGCGGGGGGGTAGAGACCCAGTACTTC. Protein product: CASSEGNGGGVETQYF.

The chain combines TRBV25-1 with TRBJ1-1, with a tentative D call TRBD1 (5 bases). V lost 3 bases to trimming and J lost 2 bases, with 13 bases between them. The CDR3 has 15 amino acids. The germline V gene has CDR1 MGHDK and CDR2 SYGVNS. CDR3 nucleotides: TGTGCCAGCAGTGAGCCAGGGCTGATTAACACTGAAGCTTTCTTT. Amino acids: CASSEPGLINTEAFF.

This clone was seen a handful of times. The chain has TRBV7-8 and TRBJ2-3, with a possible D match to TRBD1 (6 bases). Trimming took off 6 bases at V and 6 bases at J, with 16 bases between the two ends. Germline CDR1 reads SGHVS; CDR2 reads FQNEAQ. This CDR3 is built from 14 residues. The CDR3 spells CASSFDRTSDTQYF. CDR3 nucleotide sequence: TGTGCCAGCAGTTTCGACAGGACATCCGATACGCAGTATTTT.

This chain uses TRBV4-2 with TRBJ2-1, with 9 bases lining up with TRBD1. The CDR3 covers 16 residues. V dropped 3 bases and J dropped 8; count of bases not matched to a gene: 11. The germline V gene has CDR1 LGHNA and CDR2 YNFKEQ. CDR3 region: CASSQDRRTGADEQFF. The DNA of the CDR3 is TGTGCCAGCAGCCAGGACCGAAGGACAGGGGCGGATGAGCAGTTCTTC.